This T cell receptor beta chain is drawn from a study of T-cell reconstitution after alpha-beta-depleted transplantation in children. General study points: Several hundred expanded graft clones reportedly were the source of alpha-beta T cells about two months after transplant. It was newly produced T cells that mostly accounted for T-cell counts and diversity one year after transplant. Several patients had high TCRbeta diversity at day 60; it came from surviving recipient T cells and thymic progenitors.

A TCRbeta library incorporating unique molecular identifiers was prepared. TCRdb re-called the PCR reads with MiXCR, one entry per CDR3 protein. The sample shows tens of thousands of distinct CDR3 sequences, roughly 5.7% of them seen only once. In regard to this clonotype: The antigen is unknown.

The CDR3 length is 9 residues. Germline lookup yields CDR1 SQVTM and CDR2 ANQGSEA. This chain links TRBV29-1 with TRBJ1-2; D is unresolved. The source material was PBMCs, mostly from graft donor cells, sampled 180 days after TCRalphabeta/CD19-depleted stem cell transplant. The receptor was derived from a male patient under 18 who had a stem cell transplant for acute myeloid leukemia, so the T cells may come from the graft donor. The CDR3 region has the DNA TGCAGGGCCGGGGATGGCTACACCTTC. Amino acids: CRAGDGYTF.